In this sample, the clone carrying this T cell receptor (beta chain) turned up a few times. Germline values: CDR1 SGHTA, CDR2 FQGNSA. V dropped 2 bases and J dropped 7; count of bases not matched to a gene: 5. The CDR3 is 16 residues long. The data were obtained in a study of blood T cell repertoires in COVID-19. Across the study: Some COVID-19 samples were acute and others convalescent; all came from the United States, Italy and Spain. Nucleic acid was either cDNA or gDNA, and it came from T cells, B-cell-depleted T cells, or PBMCs.

In the authors' methods: Reference gene primer amplification gave estimated nucleated cell counts. Using immunoSEQ multiplex PCR, the repertoire was profiled, and TCRdb retains in-frame clones only, with some absent. Clone size and the V and J calls come from that table; the DNA yielded D and trimming. The sample lists around 110,000 clones, around 78% occurring once. This chain links TRBV7-2 with TRBJ1-6, with 10 bases fitting TRBD1. The sequenced sample was peripheral blood. The TCR was taken from a man aged 25 to 40 with acute or convalescent COVID-19. CDR3 residues: CASSLRLDRGNSPLHF. CDR3 DNA sequence: TGTGCCAGCAGCTTAAGGTTGGACAGGGGGAATTCACCCCTCCACTTT.